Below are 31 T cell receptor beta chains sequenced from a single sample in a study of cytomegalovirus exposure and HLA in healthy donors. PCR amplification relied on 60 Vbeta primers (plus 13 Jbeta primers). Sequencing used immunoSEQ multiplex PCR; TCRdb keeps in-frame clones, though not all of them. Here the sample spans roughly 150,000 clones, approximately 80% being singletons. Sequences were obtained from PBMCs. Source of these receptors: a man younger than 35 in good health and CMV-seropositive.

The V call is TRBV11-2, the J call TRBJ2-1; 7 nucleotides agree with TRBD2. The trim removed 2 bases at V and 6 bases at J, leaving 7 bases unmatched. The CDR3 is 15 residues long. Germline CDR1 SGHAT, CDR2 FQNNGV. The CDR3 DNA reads TGTGCCAGCAGCTTATCAGTGGGGGGGGGCAATGAGCAGTTCTTC. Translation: CASSLSVGGGNEQFF.

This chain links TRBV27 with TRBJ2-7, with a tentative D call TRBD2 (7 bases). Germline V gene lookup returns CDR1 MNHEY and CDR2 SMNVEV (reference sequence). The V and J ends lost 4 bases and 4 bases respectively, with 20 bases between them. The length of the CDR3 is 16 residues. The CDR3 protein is CASSSPNEGEGYEQYF. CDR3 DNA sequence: TGTGCCAGCAGTTCCCCCAACGAGGGGGAGGGGTACGAGCAGTACTTC.

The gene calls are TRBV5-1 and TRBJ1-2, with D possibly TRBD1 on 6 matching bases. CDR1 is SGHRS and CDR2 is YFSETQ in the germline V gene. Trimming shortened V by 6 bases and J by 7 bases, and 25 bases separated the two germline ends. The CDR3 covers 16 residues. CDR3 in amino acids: CASISGPGAREGGYTF. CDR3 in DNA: TGCGCCAGCATCTCCGGGCCAGGGGCTCGGGAGGGTGGCTACACCTTC.

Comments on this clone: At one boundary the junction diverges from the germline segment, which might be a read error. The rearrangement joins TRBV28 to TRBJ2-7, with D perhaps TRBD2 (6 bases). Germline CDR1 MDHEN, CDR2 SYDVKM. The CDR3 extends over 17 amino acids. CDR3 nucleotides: TGTGCCAGCAGTTTACCGACTAGTGGGGGACTCCGGTACGGGCAGTACTTC. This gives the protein CASSLPTSGGLRYGQYF.

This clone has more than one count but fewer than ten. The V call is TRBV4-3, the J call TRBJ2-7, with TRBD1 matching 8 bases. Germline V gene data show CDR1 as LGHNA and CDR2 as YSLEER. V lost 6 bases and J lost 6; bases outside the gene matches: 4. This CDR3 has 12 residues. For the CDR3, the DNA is TGCGCCAGCAGTCCAGGGGGCGGCGAGCAGTACTTC. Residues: CASSPGGGEQYF.

This CDR3 is CASSLGLTDTGELFF. CDR3 coding DNA: TGTGCCAGCAGCTTAGGACTCACCGACACCGGGGAGCTGTTTTTT. The chain recombines TRBV13 with TRBJ2-2; D remains ambiguous. CDR1 is PRHDT, CDR2 FYEKMQ, per germline (reference sequence). Trimming pared 0 bases from V and 3 bases from J, leaving 8 bases between. The CDR3 runs 15 residues.

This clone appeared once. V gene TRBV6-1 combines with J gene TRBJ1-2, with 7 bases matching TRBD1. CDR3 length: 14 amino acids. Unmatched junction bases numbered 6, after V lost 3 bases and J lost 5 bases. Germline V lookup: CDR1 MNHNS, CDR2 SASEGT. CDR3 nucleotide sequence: TGTGCCAGCAGTGAGACTGCAGGGGGTTATGGCTACACCTTC. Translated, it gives CASSETAGGYGYTF.

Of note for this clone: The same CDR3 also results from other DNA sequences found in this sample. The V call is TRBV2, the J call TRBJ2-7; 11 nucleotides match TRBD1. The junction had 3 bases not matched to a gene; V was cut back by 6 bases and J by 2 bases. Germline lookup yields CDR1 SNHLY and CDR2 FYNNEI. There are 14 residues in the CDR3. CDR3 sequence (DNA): TGTGCCAGCAGCCCGGGACAGGGGGCCTACGAGCAGTACTTC. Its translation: CASSPGQGAYEQYF.

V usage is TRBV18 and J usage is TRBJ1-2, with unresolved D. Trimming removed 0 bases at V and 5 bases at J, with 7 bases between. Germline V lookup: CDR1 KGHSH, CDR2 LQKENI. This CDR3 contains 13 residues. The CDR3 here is CASSPPIEYGYTF. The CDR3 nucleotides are TGTGCCAGCTCACCACCGATAGAATATGGCTACACCTTC.

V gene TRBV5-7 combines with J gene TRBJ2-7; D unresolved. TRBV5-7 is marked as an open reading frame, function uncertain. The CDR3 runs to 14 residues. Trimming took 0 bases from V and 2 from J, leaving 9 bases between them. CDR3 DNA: TGTGCCAGCAGCTTGGGCTCAGGCGCCTACGAGCAGTACTTC. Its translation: CASSLGSGAYEQYF.

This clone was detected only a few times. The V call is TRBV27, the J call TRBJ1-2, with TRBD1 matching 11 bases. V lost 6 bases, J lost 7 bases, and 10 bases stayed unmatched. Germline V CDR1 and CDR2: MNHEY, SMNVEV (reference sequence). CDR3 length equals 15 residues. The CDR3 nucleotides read TGTGCCAGCAGAGGTCCGGGACAGGGGGATCGTGGCTACACCTTC. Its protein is CASRGPGQGDRGYTF.

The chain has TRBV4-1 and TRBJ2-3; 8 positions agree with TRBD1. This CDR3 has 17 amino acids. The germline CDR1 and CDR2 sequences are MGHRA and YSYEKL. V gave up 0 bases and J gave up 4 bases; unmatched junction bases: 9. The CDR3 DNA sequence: TGCGCCAGCAGCCAAGAGGTACAGGGGGTGGCGGCAGATACGCAGTATTTT. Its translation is CASSQEVQGVAADTQYF.

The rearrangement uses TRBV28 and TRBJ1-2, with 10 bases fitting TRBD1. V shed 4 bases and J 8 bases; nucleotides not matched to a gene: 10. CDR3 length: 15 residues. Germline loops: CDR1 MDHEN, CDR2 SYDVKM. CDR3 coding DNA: TGTGCCAGCAGTTCGGACAGGGGGTTTCTAGGGGGCTACACCTTC. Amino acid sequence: CASSSDRGFLGGYTF.

The CDR3 DNA reads as TGTGCCATCAGTGAGTCGGGGGGGGCAAATCAGCCCCAGCATTTT. As protein: CAISESGGANQPQHF. The chain links TRBV10-3 to TRBJ1-5; tentative D call: TRBD1 (6 bases). Trimming took off 0 bases at V and 4 bases at J, with 10 bases between the two ends. In germline, CDR1 is ENHRY, CDR2 SYGVKD. CDR3 length equals 15 residues.

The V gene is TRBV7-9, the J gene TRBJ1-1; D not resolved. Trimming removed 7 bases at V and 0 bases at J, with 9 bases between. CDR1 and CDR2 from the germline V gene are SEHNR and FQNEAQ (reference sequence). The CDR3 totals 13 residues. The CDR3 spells CASTPPMNTEAFF. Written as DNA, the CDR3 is TGTGCCAGCACCCCCCCCATGAACACTGAAGCTTTCTTT.

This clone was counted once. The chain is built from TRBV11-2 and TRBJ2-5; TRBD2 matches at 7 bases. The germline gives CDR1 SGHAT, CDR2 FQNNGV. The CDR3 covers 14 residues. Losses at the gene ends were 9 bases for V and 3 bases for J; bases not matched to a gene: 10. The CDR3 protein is CASRRHGGEETQYF. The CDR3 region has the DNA TGTGCCAGTCGACGACATGGGGGGGAAGAGACCCAGTACTTC. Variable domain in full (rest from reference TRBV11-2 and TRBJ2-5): EAGVAQSPRYKIIEKRQSVAFWCNPISGHATLYWYQQILGQGPKLLIQFQNNGVVDDSQLPKDRFSAERLKGVDSTLKIQPAKLEDSAVYLCASRRHGGEETQYFGPGTRLLVL.

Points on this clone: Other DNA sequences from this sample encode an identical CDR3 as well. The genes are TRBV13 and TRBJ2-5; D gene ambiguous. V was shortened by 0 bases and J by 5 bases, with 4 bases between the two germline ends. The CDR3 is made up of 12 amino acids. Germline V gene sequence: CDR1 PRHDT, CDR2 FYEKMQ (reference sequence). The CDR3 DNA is TGTGCCAGCAGCTTAGGGCGGGAGACCCAGTACTTC. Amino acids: CASSLGRETQYF.

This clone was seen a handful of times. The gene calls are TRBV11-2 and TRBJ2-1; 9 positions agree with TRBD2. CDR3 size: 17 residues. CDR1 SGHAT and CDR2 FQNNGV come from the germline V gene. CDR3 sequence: CASGIRLAGSSYNEQFF. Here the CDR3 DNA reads TGTGCAAGCGGGATTAGGCTAGCGGGGAGCTCCTACAATGAGCAGTTCTTC.

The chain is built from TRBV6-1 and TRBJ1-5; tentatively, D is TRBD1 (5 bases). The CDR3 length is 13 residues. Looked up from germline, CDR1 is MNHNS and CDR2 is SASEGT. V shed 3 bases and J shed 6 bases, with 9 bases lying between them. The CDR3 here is CASSDRVGQPQHF. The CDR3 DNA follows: TGTGCCAGCAGTGACAGGGTTGGTCAGCCCCAGCATTTT.

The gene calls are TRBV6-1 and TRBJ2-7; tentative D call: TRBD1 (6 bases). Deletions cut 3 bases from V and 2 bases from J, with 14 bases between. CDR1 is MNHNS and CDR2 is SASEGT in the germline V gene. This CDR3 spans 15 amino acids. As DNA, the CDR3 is TGTGCCAGCAGTGAGGGGCCAGGGGCCACCTACGAGCAGTACTTC. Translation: CASSEGPGATYEQYF.

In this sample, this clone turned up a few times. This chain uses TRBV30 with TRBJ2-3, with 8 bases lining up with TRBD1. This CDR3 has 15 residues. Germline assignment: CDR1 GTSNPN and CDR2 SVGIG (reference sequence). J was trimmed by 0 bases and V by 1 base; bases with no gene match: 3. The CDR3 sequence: CAWSAGGASTDTQYF. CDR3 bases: TGTGCCTGGAGTGCAGGGGGCGCGAGCACAGATACGCAGTATTTT.

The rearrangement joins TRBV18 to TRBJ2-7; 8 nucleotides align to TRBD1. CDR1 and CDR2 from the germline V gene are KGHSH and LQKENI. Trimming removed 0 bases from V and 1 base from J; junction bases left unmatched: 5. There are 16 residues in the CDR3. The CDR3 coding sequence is TGTGCCAGCTCACCACCTTGGGACAGGACTTCCTACGAGCAGTACTTC. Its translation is CASSPPWDRTSYEQYF.

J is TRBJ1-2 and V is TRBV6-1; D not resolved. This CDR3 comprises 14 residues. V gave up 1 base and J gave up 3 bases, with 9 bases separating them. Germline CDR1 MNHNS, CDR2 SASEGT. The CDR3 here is CASSEVPGDYGYTF. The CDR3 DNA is TGTGCCAGCAGTGAAGTTCCCGGGGACTATGGCTACACCTTC.

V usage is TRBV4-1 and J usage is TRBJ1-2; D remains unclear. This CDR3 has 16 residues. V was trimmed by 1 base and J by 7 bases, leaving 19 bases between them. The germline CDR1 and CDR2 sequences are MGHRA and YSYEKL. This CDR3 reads CASSQVLGSIRGGYTF. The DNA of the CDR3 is TGCGCCAGCAGCCAAGTTTTAGGGTCCATTCGGGGTGGCTACACCTTC.

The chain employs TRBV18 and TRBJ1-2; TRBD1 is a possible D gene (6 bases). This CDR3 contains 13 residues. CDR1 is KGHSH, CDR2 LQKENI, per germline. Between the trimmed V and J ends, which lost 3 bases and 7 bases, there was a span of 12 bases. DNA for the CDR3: TGTGCCAGCTCACCCGGACAGATCTCTGGCTACACCTTC. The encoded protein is CASSPGQISGYTF.

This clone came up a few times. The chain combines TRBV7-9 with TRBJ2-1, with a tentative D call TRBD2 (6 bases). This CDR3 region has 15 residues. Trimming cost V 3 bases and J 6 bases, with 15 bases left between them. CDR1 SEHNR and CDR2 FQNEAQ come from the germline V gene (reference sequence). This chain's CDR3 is CASSFSREWTNEQFF. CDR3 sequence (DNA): TGTGCCAGCAGCTTTTCTCGGGAGTGGACCAATGAGCAGTTCTTC.

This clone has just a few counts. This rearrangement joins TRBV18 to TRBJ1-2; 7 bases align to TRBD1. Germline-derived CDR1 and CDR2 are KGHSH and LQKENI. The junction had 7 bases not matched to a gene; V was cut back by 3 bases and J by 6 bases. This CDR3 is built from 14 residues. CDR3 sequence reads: CASSPGQSLDGYTF. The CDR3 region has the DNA TGTGCCAGCTCACCGGGACAGTCCCTTGATGGCTACACCTTC.

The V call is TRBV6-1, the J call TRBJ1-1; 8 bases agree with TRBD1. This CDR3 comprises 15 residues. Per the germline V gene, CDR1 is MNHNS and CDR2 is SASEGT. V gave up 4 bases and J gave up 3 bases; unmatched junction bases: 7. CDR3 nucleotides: TGTGCCAGCAGTGGCAGGACAGGGAGGGACACTGAAGCTTTCTTT. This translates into CASSGRTGRDTEAFF.

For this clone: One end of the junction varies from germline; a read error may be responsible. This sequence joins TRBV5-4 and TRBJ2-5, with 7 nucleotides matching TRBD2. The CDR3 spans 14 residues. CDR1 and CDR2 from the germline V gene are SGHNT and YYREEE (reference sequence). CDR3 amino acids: CASSLRASGGEYDF. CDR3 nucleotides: TGTGCCAGCAGCTTGCGGGCTAGTGGGGGGGAATACGACTTC.

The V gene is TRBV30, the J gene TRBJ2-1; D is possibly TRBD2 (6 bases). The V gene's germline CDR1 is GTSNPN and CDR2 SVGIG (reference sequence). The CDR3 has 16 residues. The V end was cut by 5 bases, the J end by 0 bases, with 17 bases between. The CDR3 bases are TGTGCCTGGGGGGGGATCGCCGGGAGCTCCTACAATGAGCAGTTCTTC. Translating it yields CAWGGIAGSSYNEQFF.

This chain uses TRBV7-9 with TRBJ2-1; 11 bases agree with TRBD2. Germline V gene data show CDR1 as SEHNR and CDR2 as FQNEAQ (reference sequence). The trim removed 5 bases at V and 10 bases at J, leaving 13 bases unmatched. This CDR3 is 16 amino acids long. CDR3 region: CASSQSGLAVRDEQFF. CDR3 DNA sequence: TGTGCCAGCAGCCAATCGGGACTAGCGGTCCGAGACGAGCAGTTCTTC. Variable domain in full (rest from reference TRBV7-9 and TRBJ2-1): DTGVSQNPRHKITKRGQNVTFRCDPISEHNRLYWYRQTLGQGPEFLTYFQNEAQLEKSRLLSDRFSAERPKGSFSTLEIQRTEQGDSAMYLCASSQSGLAVRDEQFFGPGTRLTVL.